Listed below are T cell receptor beta chains from one sample, sequenced in a study of blood T cell repertoires in COVID-19. Some clones are missing from TCRdb's copy, which holds only in-frame ones; the method was immunoSEQ multiplex PCR. The sample yields fewer than 700,000 clones, 85% to 90% seen once. The material sequenced was peripheral blood. These receptors were collected from a woman aged 45 to 65 with COVID-19, enrolled during active disease. Both conserved end residues are part of each CDR3. Fields, in order: CDR3 length, J gene, D gene, V gene, CDR3 protein. The D gene is left open where the match is weak.

cdr3_length: 17
j_call: TRBJ1-3
d_call: TRBD1
v_call: TRBV19
cdr3_aa: CASSARRDSNSGNTIYF

cdr3_length: 13
j_call: TRBJ1-2
d_call: -
v_call: TRBV5-5
cdr3_aa: CASSLVGRGGYTF

cdr3_length: 13
j_call: TRBJ1-1
d_call: -
v_call: TRBV29-1
cdr3_aa: CSGLSTWNTEAFF

cdr3_length: 14
j_call: TRBJ1-1
d_call: -
v_call: TRBV3-1/TRBV3-2
cdr3_aa: CASSQGTGRTEAFF

cdr3_length: 13
j_call: TRBJ2-6
d_call: -
v_call: TRBV2
cdr3_aa: CTSGRSGANVLTF

cdr3_length: 14
j_call: TRBJ2-5
d_call: -
v_call: TRBV3-1/TRBV3-2
cdr3_aa: CASSQESRGETQYF

cdr3_length: 13
j_call: TRBJ1-3
d_call: -
v_call: TRBV11-2
cdr3_aa: CASSLGVQGAIYF

cdr3_length: 15
j_call: TRBJ2-7
d_call: TRBD1
v_call: TRBV30
cdr3_aa: CAWKKGAGPTYEQYF

cdr3_length: 12
j_call: TRBJ1-1
d_call: -
v_call: TRBV7-2
cdr3_aa: CASSLVASEAFF

cdr3_length: 14
j_call: TRBJ2-3
d_call: -
v_call: TRBV25-1
cdr3_aa: CASSVMGGTDTQYF

cdr3_length: 13
j_call: TRBJ1-2
d_call: -
v_call: TRBV6-5
cdr3_aa: CATLSRDNYGYTF

cdr3_length: 14
j_call: TRBJ1-5
d_call: -
v_call: TRBV5-1
cdr3_aa: CASSLEGSNQPQHF

cdr3_length: 13
j_call: TRBJ1-4
d_call: -
v_call: TRBV3-1/TRBV3-2
cdr3_aa: CASSLQGSEKLFF

cdr3_length: 13
j_call: TRBJ1-2
d_call: -
v_call: TRBV28
cdr3_aa: CASSFIQGGGYTF

cdr3_length: 13
j_call: TRBJ1-6
d_call: -
v_call: TRBV19
cdr3_aa: CASSIPRQSPLHF

cdr3_length: 12
j_call: TRBJ1-1
d_call: -
v_call: TRBV5-6
cdr3_aa: CPRGARGTEAFF

cdr3_length: 14
j_call: TRBJ2-3
d_call: -
v_call: TRBV30
cdr3_aa: CAWTRQVDTDTQYF

cdr3_length: 14
j_call: TRBJ1-3
d_call: -
v_call: TRBV27
cdr3_aa: CASSQGASGNTIYF

cdr3_length: 14
j_call: TRBJ2-7
d_call: -
v_call: TRBV6-5
cdr3_aa: CASSSASGSYEQYF

cdr3_length: 14
j_call: TRBJ1-2
d_call: -
v_call: TRBV3-1/TRBV3-2
cdr3_aa: CASSSRRGSYGYTF

cdr3_length: 14
j_call: TRBJ2-5
d_call: TRBD1
v_call: TRBV14
cdr3_aa: CASSLTGVGETQYF

cdr3_length: 18
j_call: TRBJ1-4
d_call: -
v_call: TRBV15
cdr3_aa: CATSRAPGGAATNEKLFF

cdr3_length: 15
j_call: TRBJ1-5
d_call: -
v_call: TRBV15
cdr3_aa: CATSRFSLQGQPQHF

cdr3_length: 18
j_call: TRBJ2-3
d_call: TRBD2
v_call: TRBV28
cdr3_aa: CASSPHGLAGGSTDTQYF

cdr3_length: 13
j_call: TRBJ1-1
d_call: -
v_call: TRBV11-2
cdr3_aa: CASSLTGITEAFF

cdr3_length: 15
j_call: TRBJ1-2
d_call: -
v_call: TRBV7-9
cdr3_aa: CASSLGGLANYGYTF

cdr3_length: 14
j_call: TRBJ2-3
d_call: -
v_call: TRBV7-3
cdr3_aa: CASSFGLPTDTQYF

cdr3_length: 15
j_call: TRBJ1-4
d_call: -
v_call: TRBV18
cdr3_aa: CASSPRVTGPEGLFF

cdr3_length: 15
j_call: TRBJ1-4
d_call: TRBD1
v_call: TRBV5-1
cdr3_aa: CASSTGDRGREKLFF

cdr3_length: 15
j_call: TRBJ2-3
d_call: TRBD1
v_call: TRBV5-1
cdr3_aa: CASSLGDRRTDTQYF

cdr3_length: 14
j_call: TRBJ2-7
d_call: TRBD2
v_call: TRBV27
cdr3_aa: CASSLWGGTYEQYF

cdr3_length: 16
j_call: TRBJ2-2
d_call: TRBD2
v_call: TRBV30
cdr3_aa: CARGASGGFNTGELFF

cdr3_length: 15
j_call: TRBJ1-6
d_call: TRBD1
v_call: TRBV18
cdr3_aa: CASSPGTGGPSPLHF

cdr3_length: 15
j_call: TRBJ1-2
d_call: TRBD1
v_call: TRBV5-8
cdr3_aa: CASSLEGQGFFGYTF

cdr3_length: 13
j_call: TRBJ1-5
d_call: -
v_call: TRBV3-1/TRBV3-2
cdr3_aa: CASGWGGNQPQHF

cdr3_length: 17
j_call: TRBJ2-2
d_call: -
v_call: TRBV7-8
cdr3_aa: CASRAAMTDANTGELFF

cdr3_length: 12
j_call: TRBJ2-7
d_call: -
v_call: TRBV10-3
cdr3_aa: CAISDLGDAQYF

cdr3_length: 16
j_call: TRBJ2-1
d_call: TRBD2
v_call: TRBV7-9
cdr3_aa: CASSPASGGAYNEQFF

cdr3_length: 14
j_call: TRBJ1-1
d_call: -
v_call: TRBV2
cdr3_aa: CASSIGGGNTEAFF

cdr3_length: 15
j_call: TRBJ2-7
d_call: TRBD2
v_call: TRBV5-4
cdr3_aa: CASSPGRGAQYEQYF

cdr3_length: 12
j_call: TRBJ1-6
d_call: -
v_call: TRBV25-1
cdr3_aa: CASSEGASPLHF

cdr3_length: 13
j_call: TRBJ1-2
d_call: TRBD1
v_call: TRBV5-4
cdr3_aa: CASMARGDYGYTF

cdr3_length: 14
j_call: TRBJ2-3
d_call: -
v_call: TRBV19
cdr3_aa: CASHHRSRTDTQYF

cdr3_length: 15
j_call: TRBJ1-2
d_call: TRBD1
v_call: TRBV25-1
cdr3_aa: CASSNPGQGAGGYTF

cdr3_length: 14
j_call: TRBJ1-6
d_call: -
v_call: TRBV7-3
cdr3_aa: CASSLLVTDSPLHF

cdr3_length: 13
j_call: TRBJ2-4
d_call: -
v_call: TRBV30
cdr3_aa: CAWSVAGPNIQYF

cdr3_length: 11
j_call: TRBJ2-7
d_call: -
v_call: TRBV6-5
cdr3_aa: CASKLQYEQYF

cdr3_length: 17
j_call: TRBJ2-7
d_call: TRBD2
v_call: TRBV4-1
cdr3_aa: CASSQVQKRGGLREQYF

cdr3_length: 13
j_call: TRBJ1-5
d_call: -
v_call: TRBV6-2/TRBV6-3
cdr3_aa: CASSPTGNQPQHF

cdr3_length: 16
j_call: TRBJ1-2
d_call: TRBD1
v_call: TRBV5-1
cdr3_aa: CASSLEGDSFNYGYTF

cdr3_length: 13
j_call: TRBJ2-7
d_call: -
v_call: TRBV12-3/TRBV12-4
cdr3_aa: CASSVPEGDEQYF

cdr3_length: 12
j_call: TRBJ1-4
d_call: -
v_call: TRBV6-1
cdr3_aa: CASSDQNEKLFF

cdr3_length: 14
j_call: TRBJ2-3
d_call: TRBD2
v_call: TRBV11-2
cdr3_aa: CASRPGLAGDTQYF

cdr3_length: 14
j_call: TRBJ1-1
d_call: -
v_call: TRBV12-5
cdr3_aa: CASGSGNAPFEAFF

cdr3_length: 16
j_call: TRBJ1-2
d_call: TRBD1
v_call: TRBV11-2
cdr3_aa: CASSSWTGSFQGGYTF

cdr3_length: 15
j_call: TRBJ2-7
d_call: TRBD2
v_call: TRBV5-1
cdr3_aa: CASSGLAGGSYEQYF

cdr3_length: 17
j_call: TRBJ2-3
d_call: TRBD1
v_call: TRBV28
cdr3_aa: CASSLSGGQGGTDTQYF

cdr3_length: 13
j_call: TRBJ1-2
d_call: TRBD1
v_call: TRBV27
cdr3_aa: CASSEDRNYGYTF